What follows are 19 T cell receptor beta chains derived from one specimen sequenced in a study of beta chain features in type 1 diabetes (dated by TCRdb to 2016 to 2018). General conclusions and limits of the study: A moderate but significant shortening of TCRB CDR3 length was observed in type 1 diabetes patients in all four CD4+ subsets.

These receptors' targets are unknown. Library prep was done by the immunoSEQ multiplex PCR assay. The High Capacity cDNA Reverse Transcription Kit was used to reverse transcribe all of the isolated RNA, meaning that expressed TCRB transcripts were what got sequenced. In TCRdb, the immuneACCESS table is reduced to in-frame sequences with V and J assigned. These tables do not hold every clone; where another copy was compared, an unresolved V gene accounts for under half, and the others remain unexplained. Present in this sample are approximately 170,000 clones, approximately 8.4% of which were seen just once. The ten largest clones represent 0.5% of the sample. Specimen: central memory CD4+ T cells from blood. These receptors were collected from a man between 18 and 35 years old with type 1 diabetes.

The chain has TRBV18 and TRBJ2-1; weak D call: TRBD1 (5 bases). V was cut by 6 bases and J by 3 bases, with 12 bases left in between. Germline CDR1 reads KGHSH; CDR2 reads LQKENI. This CDR3 contains 14 residues. In DNA form, the CDR3 reads TGTGCCAGCTCGATACAGGAGAGCTACAATGAGCAGTTCTTC. Protein product: CASSIQESYNEQFF. The entire variable domain, with the rest obtained from reference TRBV18 and TRBJ2-1, is as follows: NAGVMQNPRHLVRRRGQEARLRCSPMKGHSHVYWYRQLPEEGLKFMVYLQKENIIDESGMPKERFSAEFPKEGPSILRIQQVVRGDSAAYFCASSIQESYNEQFFGPGTRLTVL.

The chain has TRBV29-1 and TRBJ2-2; D is ambiguous. Trimming took 5 bases from V and 5 from J, leaving 9 bases between them. The CDR3 has 12 residues. Germline-derived CDR1 and CDR2 are SQVTM and ANQGSEA. The CDR3 region has the DNA TGCAGCGTTCTGACACAGACCGGGGAGCTGTTTTTT. Translation gives CSVLTQTGELFF.

V is TRBV5-1 and J is TRBJ2-3, with D possibly being TRBD2 (6 bases). The germline CDR1 and CDR2 sequences are SGHRS and YFSETQ. The CDR3 is made up of 12 amino acids. With 3 bases removed from V and 6 bases from J, the gap between germline ends came to 8 bases. The CDR3 nucleotides read TGCGCCAGCAGCTACGCGGGGGATACGCAGTATTTT. Translating gives CASSYAGDTQYF.

This clone has a handful of counts. The genes are TRBV28 and TRBJ2-7; 11 bases are shared with TRBD1. In germline, CDR1 is MDHEN, CDR2 SYDVKM. The CDR3 runs 15 residues. The V and J ends lost 9 bases and 2 bases, in that order; junction bases with no gene match: 9. CDR3 loop: CASKPGQGGTYEQYF. CDR3 sequence (DNA): TGTGCCAGTAAACCGGGACAGGGGGGCACCTACGAGCAGTACTTC.

This clone is a singleton in its sample. Being one base from a much bigger clone, this may be a read error. The CDR3 bases are TGTGCCAGCAGCAGCACAGGGGGCCCATTGGAGCAGTACTTC. This translates into CASSSTGGPLEQYF. The genes are TRBV28 and TRBJ2-7, with 9 bases that match TRBD1. CDR1 is MDHEN, CDR2 SYDVKM, per germline. This CDR3 contains 14 residues. The junction had 10 bases not matched to a gene; V was cut back by 6 bases and J by 7 bases.

This clone was recorded a few times. The chain uses TRBV27 and TRBJ2-7; possible D gene TRBD2, 6 bases. The CDR3 has 16 amino acids. Germline CDR1 reads MNHEY; CDR2 reads SMNVEV (reference sequence). V lost 3 bases to trimming and J lost 1 base, with 16 bases between them. DNA for the CDR3: TGTGCCAGCAGTTTTTTTAGGGGAGGTTCTTCCTACGAGCAGTACTTC. Amino acid sequence: CASSFFRGGSSYEQYF.

The chain links TRBV9 to TRBJ2-1; D possibly corresponds to TRBD2 (6 bases). CDR3 length: 12 amino acids. Germline values: CDR1 SGDLS, CDR2 YYNGEE. V dropped 0 bases and J dropped 9 bases, with 7 bases sitting between them. The CDR3 reads CASSVDGGEQFF. The CDR3 DNA is TGTGCCAGCAGCGTAGACGGGGGTGAGCAGTTCTTC.

A few counts support this clone. The V and J genes are TRBV7-9 and TRBJ2-1; no reliable D call. V was shortened by 3 bases and J by 8 bases, with 14 bases between the two germline ends. The CDR3 loop spans 14 amino acids. Germline lookup yields CDR1 SEHNR and CDR2 FQNEAQ (reference sequence). CDR3 sequence: CASSLIDPRDEQFF. Written as DNA, the CDR3 is TGTGCCAGCAGCTTGATCGATCCCCGGGATGAGCAGTTCTTC. The whole variable domain, remainder taken from reference TRBV7-9 and TRBJ2-1, is DTGVSQNPRHKITKRGQNVTFRCDPISEHNRLYWYRQTLGQGPEFLTYFQNEAQLEKSRLLSDRFSAERPKGSFSTLEIQRTEQGDSAMYLCASSLIDPRDEQFFGPGTRLTVL.

This clone was observed a handful of times. The CDR3 coding sequence is TGCGCCAGCAGATCAGATACAGGAGGGCACACCATATATTTT. It yields the protein CASRSDTGGHTIYF. The chain combines TRBV5-1 with TRBJ1-3; tentative D call: TRBD1 (5 bases). With 5 bases removed from V and 8 bases from J, the gap between germline ends came to 17 bases. The germline CDR1 and CDR2 sequences are SGHRS and YFSETQ. This CDR3 is 14 amino acids long.

This clone has more than one count but fewer than ten. V and J are TRBV6-6 and TRBJ2-4; possibly TRBD2 for D (5 bases). This CDR3 has 14 residues. The germline V gene has CDR1 MNHNY and CDR2 SVGAGI (reference sequence). Trimming shortened V by 7 bases and J by 0 bases, and 10 bases separated the two germline ends. The chain's CDR3 is CASTTGIAKNIQYF. CDR3 sequence (DNA): TGTGCCAGCACCACGGGAATAGCCAAAAACATTCAGTACTTC.

This clone was counted a few times. Additional DNA sequences in this sample encode the identical CDR3. CDR3 residues: CASSLGQFNYGYTF. In DNA form, the CDR3 reads TGTGCCAGCAGCTTGGGCCAGTTTAACTATGGCTACACCTTC. J is TRBJ1-2 and V is TRBV5-4; unclear D gene. This CDR3 has 14 residues. The V end was cut by 0 bases, the J end by 1 base, with 7 bases between. From germline, CDR1 is SGHNT and CDR2 YYREEE (reference sequence).

V and J are TRBV28 and TRBJ2-3; D may be TRBD2 (5 bases). The CDR3 runs 14 residues. The germline V and J ends were trimmed by 7 bases and 2 bases, with 13 bases remaining between them. The germline V gene encodes CDR1 MDHEN and CDR2 SYDVKM. The CDR3 sequence is CASIRRGSTDTQYF. The CDR3 DNA follows: TGTGCCAGCATTCGTCGGGGTTCCACAGATACGCAGTATTTT.

In this sample, this clone turned up a few times. CDR3 bases: TGTGCCAGCAGTGTCCAAGGGGCCGGCGGAGAGACCCAGTACTTC. Translating gives CASSVQGAGGETQYF. This rearrangement joins TRBV25-1 to TRBJ2-5, with D perhaps TRBD1 (5 bases). CDR1 and CDR2 from the germline V gene are MGHDK and SYGVNS. V was clipped by 4 bases and J by 4 bases, with 16 bases between them. The CDR3 is 15 residues long.

The rearrangement joins TRBV15 to TRBJ2-7; tentative D call: TRBD2 (6 bases). Between the trimmed V and J ends, which lost 4 bases and 7 bases, there was a span of 17 bases. Germline V gene data show CDR1 as LNHNV and CDR2 as YYDKDF (reference sequence). The CDR3 runs to 14 residues. In DNA form, the CDR3 reads TGTGCCACCAGCAAAGCGGGTGGTGGGTTTGAGCAGTACTTC. Protein product: CATSKAGGGFEQYF.

This clone was detected a few times. The chain recombines TRBV18 with TRBJ2-7; 8 bases are a match to TRBD1. Trimming at V came to 6 bases and at J to 3 bases, leaving 7 bases not matched to a gene. The CDR3 length is 14 residues. Germline CDR1 is KGHSH and CDR2 is LQKENI. CDR3 nucleotides: TGTGCCAGCTCGCCTTCGACAGGGGTCTACGAGCAGTACTTC. This encodes CASSPSTGVYEQYF.

The V gene is TRBV9, the J gene TRBJ2-1, with D perhaps TRBD2 (5 bases). Germline lookup yields CDR1 SGDLS and CDR2 YYNGEE. The CDR3 has 15 residues. The V end lost 0 bases, the J end lost 4 bases, and 11 bases lay between the germline ends. CDR3 DNA sequence: TGTGCCAGCAGCGTAGATCAGCGGAGTTACAATGAGCAGTTCTTC. It is translated as CASSVDQRSYNEQFF.

The V gene is TRBV11-2, the J gene TRBJ1-1; possibly TRBD1 for D (5 bases). Germline values: CDR1 SGHAT, CDR2 FQNNGV. The CDR3 is 13 residues long. Trimming stripped 3 bases from V and 3 bases from J, with 8 bases between. Written as DNA, the CDR3 is TGTGCCAGCAGCTTCAGGGTTGACACTGAAGCTTTCTTT. The encoded protein is CASSFRVDTEAFF.

This clone was seen a few times. At one end the junction does not follow the germline gene, possibly because of a read error. V gene TRBV5-4 combines with J gene TRBJ1-6, with TRBD1 identical over 7 bases. The CDR3 is 15 amino acids. CDR1 SGHNT and CDR2 YYREEE come from the germline V gene (reference sequence). CDR3 in DNA: TGCGCCAGCAGCCAACAAGACAGGGAAAATTCACCCCTCCACTTT. Translation gives CASSQQDRENSPLHF.

This chain links TRBV7-8 with TRBJ2-6; D remains ambiguous. This CDR3 contains 17 residues. Germline lookup yields CDR1 SGHVS and CDR2 FQNEAQ. V was cut by 2 bases and J by 5 bases, with 16 bases left in between. CDR3 bases: TGTGCCAGCAGCTTAACGCGATTACCTCCACGGGCCAACGTCCTGACTTTC. Encoded protein: CASSLTRLPPRANVLTF.